One and the same sample provided the 28 T cell receptor beta chains below, sequenced in a study of blood T cell repertoires in COVID-19. TCRdb keeps only in-frame clones here, not all; method: immunoSEQ multiplex PCR. This table holds 380,000 or so clones, 89% found once. Sequenced material: peripheral blood. All receptors come from a man in his forties with acute or convalescent COVID-19.

This chain's CDR3 is CASSPDNSPLHF. The CDR3 bases are TGTGCCAGCAGTCCGGATAATTCACCCCTCCACTTT. The chain combines TRBV27 with TRBJ1-6; D is uncertain. This CDR3 spans 12 amino acids. Germline loops: CDR1 MNHEY, CDR2 SMNVEV (reference sequence). Deletions cut 5 bases from V and 5 bases from J, with 4 bases between.

V gene TRBV6-2 or TRBV6-3 combines with J gene TRBJ2-1; TRBD2 agrees at 7 bases. With V trimmed by 0 bases and J by 8 bases, 19 bases remained unmatched. Germline CDR1 MNHEY, CDR2 SVGEGT. The CDR3 runs 19 residues. As DNA, the CDR3 is TGTGCCAGCAGTTACTCGGAGACTAGCCCGGGAGACTCACGCTATGAGCAGTTCTTC. Residues: CASSYSETSPGDSRYEQFF.

The genes are TRBV28 and TRBJ1-5; D ambiguous. Trimming took 2 bases from V and 1 from J, leaving 12 bases between them. From germline, CDR1 is MDHEN and CDR2 SYDVKM. This CDR3 comprises 16 residues. CDR3 DNA: TGTGCCAGCAGTTTACCTGGGGAGGTCAGCAATCAGCCCCAGCATTTT. It codes for CASSLPGEVSNQPQHF.

The chain carries TRBV9 and TRBJ1-1, with 8 positions matching TRBD1. There are 14 residues in the CDR3. Germline loops: CDR1 SGDLS, CDR2 YYNGEE. After removal of 0 bases from V and 4 bases from J, the junction contained 2 bases not matched to a gene. The CDR3 here is CASSVVGTGTEAFF. DNA for the CDR3: TGTGCCAGCAGCGTAGTCGGGACAGGCACTGAAGCTTTCTTT.

V gene TRBV27 combines with J gene TRBJ2-3, with a weak D call TRBD2 (5 bases). Trimming removed 3 bases at V and 2 bases at J, with 12 bases between. Germline-derived CDR1 and CDR2 are MNHEY and SMNVEV (reference sequence). The CDR3 runs to 15 residues. CDR3 amino acids: CASSFRPGVTDTQYF. The CDR3 nucleotides are TGTGCCAGCAGTTTTCGGCCCGGGGTCACAGATACGCAGTATTTT.

This chain uses TRBV19 with TRBJ1-1; D gene uncertain. Germline CDR1 and CDR2: LNHDA and SQIVND (reference sequence). Trimming took off 5 bases at V and 7 bases at J, with 11 bases between the two ends. This CDR3 region has 12 residues. CDR3 DNA: TGTGCCAGTAGTGCAAACCAGGTTGAAGCTTTCTTT. Its protein product is CASSANQVEAFF.

The chain joins TRBV7-2 to TRBJ1-3; D is perhaps TRBD1 (5 bases). The CDR3 has 16 residues. Between the trimmed V and J ends, which lost 5 bases and 0 bases, there was a span of 14 bases. CDR1 SGHTA and CDR2 FQGNSA come from the germline V gene. The CDR3 nucleotides are TGTGCCAGCAGCACGGCGGGACTCCCCTCTGGAAACACCATATATTTT. This gives the protein CASSTAGLPSGNTIYF.

The J gene is TRBJ1-1, the V gene TRBV29-1; D not certain. This CDR3 has 14 amino acids. V dropped 2 bases and J dropped 0 bases, with 10 bases sitting between them. The germline V gene has CDR1 SQVTM and CDR2 ANQGSEA. The CDR3 protein is CSVESRQMNTEAFF. CDR3 nucleotide sequence: TGCAGCGTTGAATCTCGTCAGATGAACACTGAAGCTTTCTTT.

For this clone: The sample has other DNA sequences that encode this CDR3 too. The chain employs TRBV27 and TRBJ1-5, with TRBD1 matching over 10 bases. Germline CDR1 reads MNHEY; CDR2 reads SMNVEV (reference sequence). CDR3 length equals 15 residues. Germline trimming cut 5 bases from V and 2 bases from J; bases unmatched to any gene: 3. The CDR3 coding sequence is TGTGCCAGCAGTCTAGGGACAGGGGGCAATCAGCCCCAGCATTTT. It codes for CASSLGTGGNQPQHF.

J is TRBJ1-6 and V is TRBV7-2; 7 nucleotides agree with TRBD1. The CDR3 contains 19 residues. The germline V gene has CDR1 SGHTA and CDR2 FQGNSA. Germline trimming cut 1 base from V and 1 base from J; bases unmatched to any gene: 10. Here the CDR3 reads CASSLERGAGGSYNSPLHF. CDR3 DNA: TGTGCCAGCAGCTTAGAACGAGGGGCAGGGGGATCCTATAATTCACCCCTCCACTTT. The complete variable domain, with remaining parts taken from reference TRBV7-2 and TRBJ1-6, reads GAGVSQSPSNKVTEKGKDVELRCDPISGHTALYWYRQSLGQGLEFLIYFQGNSAPDKSGLPSDRFSAERTGGSVSTLTIQRTQQEDSAVYLCASSLERGAGGSYNSPLHFGNGTRLTVT.

The J gene is TRBJ1-2, the V gene TRBV5-4; 8 bases map to TRBD1. V lost 0 bases and J lost 6; bases outside the gene matches: 10. CDR1 and CDR2 (germline): SGHNT, YYREEE (reference sequence). The CDR3 has 16 amino acids. Here the CDR3 reads CASSLGSSAGGNGYTF. The DNA of the CDR3 is TGTGCCAGCAGCTTGGGGTCCTCGGCAGGGGGCAATGGCTACACCTTC.

This chain uses TRBV3-1 (or the pseudogene TRBV3-2) with TRBJ2-7; no reliable D call. The germline V gene has CDR1 LGHDT and CDR2 YNNKEL (reference sequence). V lost 1 base to trimming and J lost 0 bases, with 10 bases between them. This CDR3 has 15 residues. The CDR3 DNA reads as TGTGCCAGCAGCCAAGGATTCAGATCCTCCTACGAGCAGTACTTC. It codes for CASSQGFRSSYEQYF.

V and J are TRBV6-1 and TRBJ1-3, with D possibly TRBD1 on 6 matching bases. Trimming removed 4 bases from V and 0 bases from J, with 16 bases in between. Per germline, CDR1 MNHNS and CDR2 SASEGT. The CDR3 covers 17 residues. CDR3 in amino acids: CASSGTQGPFSGNTIYF. In DNA, the CDR3 is TGTGCCAGCAGTGGAACACAGGGCCCCTTCTCTGGAAACACCATATATTTT.

This clone was seen once. The V gene is TRBV7-9, the J gene TRBJ1-5; possible D gene TRBD1, 6 bases. Trimming cost V 6 bases and J 15 bases, with 18 bases left between them. This CDR3 is built from 12 residues. Germline CDR1 SEHNR, CDR2 FQNEAQ (reference sequence). As DNA, the CDR3 is TGTGCCAGCAGTAAGGGGGACCGACAGCTGCATTTT. Its translation is CASSKGDRQLHF.

V is TRBV11-2 and J is TRBJ2-1; 9 bases agree with TRBD2. The CDR3 is made up of 15 amino acids. Germline loops: CDR1 SGHAT, CDR2 FQNNGV. Losses at the gene ends were 1 base for V and 6 bases for J; bases not matched to a gene: 4. As DNA, the CDR3 is TGTGCCAGCAGCTTAGTCGGTAGCGGGGGCAATGAGCAGTTCTTC. Its protein is CASSLVGSGGNEQFF.

The gene calls are TRBV5-1 and TRBJ1-2, with 9 bases fitting TRBD1. This CDR3 is 14 amino acids long. The V gene's germline CDR1 is SGHRS and CDR2 YFSETQ. The V and J ends lost 1 base and 4 bases, in that order; junction bases with no gene match: 2. DNA for the CDR3: TGCGCCAGCAGCTTGACGACAGGGGGCTATGGCTACACCTTC. As protein: CASSLTTGGYGYTF.

The chain has TRBV28 and TRBJ2-7; 7 nucleotides align to TRBD1. Trimming cost V 5 bases and J 3 bases; bases outside gene matches: 19. The CDR3 runs 18 residues. From germline, CDR1 is MDHEN and CDR2 SYDVKM. CDR3 protein: CASSPLDRVKVKIYEQYF. The CDR3 DNA reads TGTGCCAGCAGTCCACTCGACAGGGTGAAGGTGAAGATCTACGAGCAGTACTTC.

CDR3 in amino acids: CASSVGGQKNTEAFF. CDR3 DNA: TGTGCCAGCAGCGTAGGGGGACAGAAGAACACTGAAGCTTTCTTT. The chain combines TRBV9 with TRBJ1-1; 7 bases map to TRBD1. The germline V gene has CDR1 SGDLS and CDR2 YYNGEE. The CDR3 runs 15 residues. V gave up 0 bases and J gave up 1 base; unmatched junction bases: 3.

The chain joins TRBV5-1 to TRBJ1-6, with 9 bases identical to TRBD1. Germline CDR1 and CDR2: SGHRS and YFSETQ. The CDR3 loop spans 15 amino acids. The V gene end was trimmed by 4 bases and the J gene end by 7 bases; junction bases not matched to a gene: 6. The CDR3 sequence: CASSKDRGVNSPLHF. In nucleotides, the CDR3 is TGCGCCAGCAGCAAAGACAGGGGGGTAAATTCACCCCTCCACTTT.

This clone has a handful of counts. The chain recombines TRBV19 with TRBJ2-1, with D possibly being TRBD1 (5 bases). This CDR3 spans 15 amino acids. The germline V gene encodes CDR1 LNHDA and CDR2 SQIVND (reference sequence). Trimming cost V 1 base and J 12 bases, with 19 bases left between them. The CDR3: CASSIVLRRGRRQFF. In nucleotides, the CDR3 is TGTGCCAGTAGTATAGTTCTCAGAAGGGGAAGGAGGCAGTTCTTC.

The genes are TRBV6-6 and TRBJ1-5; D is undetermined. Germline values: CDR1 MNHNY, CDR2 SVGAGI (reference sequence). The CDR3 extends over 15 amino acids. Trimming removed 2 bases from V and 0 bases from J, with 8 bases in between. For the CDR3, the DNA is TGTGCCAGCAGTTACCGAGGAGATAGCAATCAGCCCCAGCATTTT. Protein sequence: CASSYRGDSNQPQHF.

The chain has TRBV15 and TRBJ2-1; TRBD1 aligns across 9 bases. This CDR3 comprises 17 residues. In germline, CDR1 is LNHNV, CDR2 YYDKDF (reference sequence). With V trimmed by 1 base and J by 7 bases, 11 bases remained unmatched. CDR3 bases: TGTGCCACCAGCAGAGTCCGCGCGGGACAGGGAAGTAATGAGCAGTTCTTC. Translated, it gives CATSRVRAGQGSNEQFF. Filled out from reference TRBV15 and TRBJ2-1, the complete variable domain reads DAMVIQNPRYQVTQFGKPVTLSCSQTLNHNVMYWYQQKSSQAPKLLFHYYDKDFNNEADTPDNFQSRRPNTSFCFLDIRSPGLGDTAMYLCATSRVRAGQGSNEQFFGPGTRLTVL.

This chain joins TRBV19 and TRBJ1-1, with D perhaps TRBD1 (6 bases). Trimming removed 9 bases at V and 0 bases at J, with 14 bases between. The germline CDR1 and CDR2 sequences are LNHDA and SQIVND (reference sequence). The CDR3 has 14 amino acids. The CDR3 protein is CASLDSAMNTEAFF. The CDR3 DNA follows: TGTGCCAGCCTGGACAGCGCAATGAACACTGAAGCTTTCTTT.

CDR3 bases: TGTGCCAGCAGCGATAGTAGGCGTAACAGGGGGGATGAGCAGTTCTTC. Translated: CASSDSRRNRGDEQFF. This chain links TRBV7-9 with TRBJ2-1, with 8 positions matching TRBD1. The germline V gene has CDR1 SEHNR and CDR2 FQNEAQ (reference sequence). The CDR3 covers 16 residues. V shed 5 bases and J 8 bases; nucleotides not matched to a gene: 14.

This clone showed up just once. This sequence joins TRBV12-3 or TRBV12-4 and TRBJ1-2; maybe TRBD1 (6 bases). The V end was cut by 8 bases, the J end by 13 bases, with 20 bases between. CDR3 length equals 12 residues. The CDR3 region is CASGIGGPNPTF. The CDR3 DNA follows: TGTGCCAGCGGTATCGGGGGGCCGAATCCCACCTTC.

The chain links TRBV6-5 to TRBJ1-2, with D maybe TRBD1 (5 bases). The germline V gene has CDR1 MNHEY and CDR2 SVGAGI. V was cut by 6 bases and J by 2 bases, with 10 bases left in between. The CDR3 is made up of 13 amino acids. CDR3 in DNA: TGTGCCAGCAGGGAGACAGAGAACTATGGCTACACCTTC. Translating gives CASRETENYGYTF.

The chain links TRBV6-1 to TRBJ1-5; possible D gene TRBD1, 6 bases. In germline, CDR1 is MNHNS, CDR2 SASEGT. Deletions cut 2 bases from V and 4 bases from J, with 12 bases between. The CDR3 consists of 15 residues. CDR3 nucleotides: TGTGCCAGCAGTGAACAGGGGCAAGGGAATCAGCCCCAGCATTTT. Its translation is CASSEQGQGNQPQHF.

For the CDR3, the DNA is TGTGCCAGCAGTTTCACAGAAAACTACGAGCAGTACTTC. It specifies CASSFTENYEQYF. This chain connects TRBV27 to TRBJ2-7; D uncertain. Trimming cost V 3 bases and J 3 bases, with 9 bases left between them. There are 13 residues in the CDR3. In germline, CDR1 is MNHEY, CDR2 SMNVEV (reference sequence).